Each of the 13 T cell receptor beta chains below was sequenced from the same sample in a study of regulatory T cells in long-lasting Graves disease (dated by TCRdb to the early 2020s). Taken with the paper, the label for time point translates to: newly diagnosed GD, antithyroid drugs for less than 3 months. For both TCR sequencing and RNA sequencing, RNA was extracted from PBMCs using TRIzol. Library creation used multiplex PCR. This sample was sequenced with an Illumina HiSeq 4000. iRepertoire HTBI primers and Arm-PCR amplification of CDR3 regions were used to construct TCR beta libraries. The public sequencing data were trimmed at Q25 with fastp and processed into clonotypes with MiXCR by TCRdb, which kept only in-frame beta chains. Entries that share a CDR3 protein sequence are merged under the most common genes and DNA. Across this sample there are under 450,000 distinct CDR3 sequences, with 16% seen only once. Jointly, the top ten make up around 20% of the sample.

These same data were also listed under a study on T cells in Graves' hyperthyroidism and ophthalmopathy.

Sequenced material: peripheral blood mononuclear cells (PBMCs), taken at new diagnosis, from a patient treated with antithyroid drugs. The receptor set was obtained from a woman in her late teens or twenties with Graves disease. Donor details come from another sample of the same person, matched by shared clones.

The V and J genes are TRBV2 and TRBJ1-5, with a weak D call TRBD1 (6 bases). This CDR3 has 16 amino acids. Germline lookup yields CDR1 SNHLY and CDR2 FYNNEI. Deletions cut 7 bases from V and 4 bases from J, with 20 bases between. In nucleotides, the CDR3 is TGTGCCAGCACTCCGGTCCCGGGACAAATTAATCAGCCCCAGCATTTT. It yields the protein CASTPVPGQINQPQHF.

This chain connects TRBV4-1 to TRBJ2-1; 7 bases map to TRBD2. CDR3 length equals 18 residues. Germline CDR1 is MGHRA and CDR2 is YSYEKL. The V segment lost 2 bases and the J segment 0 bases; nucleotides outside the gene matches: 10. For the CDR3, the DNA is TGCGCCAGCAGCCAAAAAGGGACTACCCGACTCTCCTACAATGAGCAGTTCTTC. Translated: CASSQKGTTRLSYNEQFF.

In this sample, this clonotype turned up many times. The chain recombines TRBV2 with TRBJ2-2; 11 nucleotides line up with TRBD2. Germline V lookup: CDR1 SNHLY, CDR2 FYNNEI. The CDR3 is 15 residues long. V trimming: 8 bases; J trimming: 3 bases; junction bases outside the gene matches: 5. The CDR3 DNA follows: TGTGCCAGCGGGGGACTAGCGGATTACACCGGGGAGCTGTTTTTT. Amino acid sequence: CASGGLADYTGELFF.

The chain employs TRBV4-1 and TRBJ2-3; 8 nucleotides line up with TRBD2. The CDR3 is made up of 16 amino acids. Germline V lookup: CDR1 MGHRA, CDR2 YSYEKL. J was trimmed by 2 bases and V by 4 bases; bases with no gene match: 8. CDR3 loop: CASSLSGGLNTDTQYF. Written as DNA, the CDR3 is TGCGCCAGCAGCCTTTCGGGGGGGCTCAACACAGATACGCAGTATTTT.

This clonotype has ten or more counts. The rearrangement uses TRBV28 and TRBJ2-7; D is ambiguous. The germline CDR1 and CDR2 sequences are MDHEN and SYDVKM. The length of the CDR3 is 13 residues. The germline V and J ends were trimmed by 3 bases and 0 bases, with 6 bases remaining between them. CDR3 residues: CASSFPDSYEQYF. The CDR3 DNA is TGTGCCAGCAGTTTTCCTGACTCCTACGAGCAGTACTTC.

The gene calls are TRBV7-2 and TRBJ2-1; TRBD1 agrees at 7 bases. J gave up 1 base and V 5 bases, and 5 bases lay outside the gene matches. The CDR3 has 15 residues. Germline V gene sequence: CDR1 SGHTA, CDR2 FQGNSA. The DNA for the CDR3 is TGTGCCAGCAGCCAAACAGGGGTTTCCTACAATGAGCAGTTCTTC. Translated: CASSQTGVSYNEQFF.

A few counts support this clonotype. The CDR3 spells CAISPTGAPGEKLFF. CDR3 DNA sequence: TGTGCCATCAGTCCGACGGGGGCGCCGGGTGAAAAACTGTTTTTT. The J gene is TRBJ1-4, the V gene TRBV10-3; the D gene is possibly TRBD1 (6 bases). Germline V gene sequence: CDR1 ENHRY, CDR2 SYGVKD. Deletions cut 5 bases from V and 7 bases from J, with 17 bases between. The CDR3 is made up of 15 amino acids.

There are a few counts of this clonotype. V usage is TRBV15 and J usage is TRBJ2-3; no reliable D call. Germline CDR1 and CDR2: LNHNV and YYDKDF (reference sequence). CDR3 length: 13 residues. Trimming took 0 bases from V and 4 from J, leaving 5 bases between them. CDR3 protein: CATSRDYSDTQYF. In DNA, the CDR3 is TGTGCCACCAGCAGAGATTATTCAGATACGCAGTATTTT.

This clonotype was seen repeatedly, ten times or more. The V gene is TRBV20-1, the J gene TRBJ2-1; no clear D. With 6 bases removed from V and 5 bases from J, the gap between germline ends came to 5 bases. CDR1 DFQATT and CDR2 SNEGSKA come from the germline V gene (reference sequence). CDR3 length equals 10 residues. The CDR3 spells CSARNNEQFF. As DNA, the CDR3 is TGCAGTGCAAGAAACAATGAGCAGTTCTTC.

A single count supports this clonotype. The chain combines TRBV12-3 or TRBV12-4 with TRBJ2-1, with 10 positions matching TRBD2. CDR3 length: 15 residues. V trimming: 8 bases; J trimming: 6 bases; junction bases outside the gene matches: 10. The CDR3 DNA sequence: TGTGCCAGCGGGTTACTAGCGGGATCGGGCAATGAGCAGTTCTTC. It yields the protein CASGLLAGSGNEQFF.

This clonotype turned up a few times. The junction shows a germline mismatch at one end, possibly a read error. The V call is TRBV7-7, the J call TRBJ2-1; possibly TRBD2 for D (6 bases). Germline CDR1 reads SSHAT; CDR2 reads FNYEAQ (reference sequence). The CDR3 is made up of 15 amino acids. The CDR3 sequence is CASSLAEVETNEQFF. CDR3 bases: TGTGCTAGCAGCTTAGCGGAGGTAGAGACCAATGAGCAGTTCTTC.

For this clonotype: It may be a read error: a sequence one base away is much more abundant. This chain uses TRBV14 with TRBJ2-5; D may be TRBD2 (6 bases). Germline V gives CDR1 SGHDN, CDR2 FVKESK. Trimming took off 1 base at V and 5 bases at J, with 11 bases between the two ends. The CDR3 runs to 14 residues. The CDR3 spells CASSQGPGRETQYF. For the CDR3, the DNA is TGTGCCAGCAGCCAAGGTCCAGGGAGGGAGACCCAGTACTTC.

This clonotype has ten or more counts. V usage is TRBV7-2 and J usage is TRBJ2-5; 10 nucleotides align to TRBD2. V shed 5 bases and J 3 bases; nucleotides not matched to a gene: 9. The CDR3 consists of 16 residues. Germline CDR1 SGHTA, CDR2 FQGNSA. Written as DNA, the CDR3 is TGTGCCAGCAGCCCCATGACTAGCGGGTTTAAAGAGACCCAGTACTTC. It is translated as CASSPMTSGFKETQYF.